What follows is one T cell receptor beta chain and its context. CDR1 SGDLS and CDR2 YYNGEE come from the germline V gene. The J segment lost 4 bases and the V segment lost 4 bases, leaving 8 bases of the junction unmatched. This CDR3 contains 16 residues. This sample is drawn from a study of shared clonotypes between healthy human individuals. Genomic DNA (from each subset) was split evenly across several immunoSEQ plates. PCR replicates performed on unsorted PBMC used about 300 ng DNA, approximately 33,000 T cell genomes. Profiled with immunoSEQ multiplex PCR; TCRdb holds only in-frame clones, not every one. The sample holds some 490,000 clones, almost 80% seen once.

Sequencing was performed on PBMCs. The chain has TRBV9 and TRBJ2-2; 9 bases map to TRBD1. The clonotype originates from a woman aged 35 to 49 in good health. Some clones in this sample may be carry-over from other donors' samples. DNA for the CDR3: TGTGCCAGCAGCCCCAGGACAGGGGTGGTCACCGGGGAGCTGTTTTTT. Amino acid sequence: CASSPRTGVVTGELFF.